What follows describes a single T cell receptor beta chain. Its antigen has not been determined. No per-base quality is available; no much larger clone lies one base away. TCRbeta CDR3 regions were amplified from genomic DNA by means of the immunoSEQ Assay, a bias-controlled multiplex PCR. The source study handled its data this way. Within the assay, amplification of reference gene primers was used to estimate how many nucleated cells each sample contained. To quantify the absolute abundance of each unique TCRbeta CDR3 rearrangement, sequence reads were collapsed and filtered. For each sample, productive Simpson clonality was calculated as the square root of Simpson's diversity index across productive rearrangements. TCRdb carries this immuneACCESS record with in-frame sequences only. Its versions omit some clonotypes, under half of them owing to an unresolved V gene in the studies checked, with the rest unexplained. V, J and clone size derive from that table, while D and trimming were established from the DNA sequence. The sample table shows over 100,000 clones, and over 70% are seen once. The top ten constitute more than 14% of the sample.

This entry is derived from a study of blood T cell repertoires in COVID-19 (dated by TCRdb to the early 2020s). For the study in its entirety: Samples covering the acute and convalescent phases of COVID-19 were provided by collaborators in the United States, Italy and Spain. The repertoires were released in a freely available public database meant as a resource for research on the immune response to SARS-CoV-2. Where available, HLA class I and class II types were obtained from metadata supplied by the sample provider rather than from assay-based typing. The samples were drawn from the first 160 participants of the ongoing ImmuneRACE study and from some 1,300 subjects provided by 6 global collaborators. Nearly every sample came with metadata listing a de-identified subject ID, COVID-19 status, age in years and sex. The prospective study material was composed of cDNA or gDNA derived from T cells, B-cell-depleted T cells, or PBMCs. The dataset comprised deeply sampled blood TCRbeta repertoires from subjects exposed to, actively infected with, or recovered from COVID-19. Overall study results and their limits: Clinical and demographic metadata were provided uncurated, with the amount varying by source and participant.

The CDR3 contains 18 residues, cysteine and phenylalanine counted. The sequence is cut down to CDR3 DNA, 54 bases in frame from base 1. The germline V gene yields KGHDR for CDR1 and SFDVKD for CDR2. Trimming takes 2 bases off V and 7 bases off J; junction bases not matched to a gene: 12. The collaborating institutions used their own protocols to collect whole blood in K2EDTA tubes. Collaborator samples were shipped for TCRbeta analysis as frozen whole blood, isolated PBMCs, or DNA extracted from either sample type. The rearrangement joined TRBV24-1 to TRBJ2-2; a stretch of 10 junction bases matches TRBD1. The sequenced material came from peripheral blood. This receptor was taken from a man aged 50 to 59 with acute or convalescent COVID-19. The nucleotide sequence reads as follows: TGTGCCACCAGTGATTCCCGCCCGGGACAGGGGCTCGTCGGGGAGCTGTTTTTT. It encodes CATSDSRPGQGLVGELFF.